Sequencing of this TCR beta chain was carried out in a study of cytomegalovirus exposure and HLA in healthy donors. After removal of 4 bases from V and 4 bases from J, the junction contained 15 bases not matched to a gene. This CDR3 contains 18 residues. The germline gives CDR1 SEHNR, CDR2 FQNEAQ (reference sequence). Overall study findings and caveats: V- and J-gene trimming of TCR beta was linked (in a later analysis) to a missense DCLRE1C variant. Earlier analysis looked at TCR beta V segments, and most were productive about 90% or about 30% of the time.

60 Vbeta and 13 Jbeta primers were used in PCR. Using immunoSEQ multiplex PCR, the repertoire was profiled, and TCRdb retains in-frame clones only, with some absent. The sample holds over 80,000 clones, roughly four fifths seen once. This clone has a single count. Its antigen is undetermined. What was sequenced was PBMCs. The rearrangement links TRBV7-9 to TRBJ2-1; 8 nucleotides agree with TRBD1. The source of this sequence is a man aged 35 to 55 in good health and CMV-seronegative. CDR3 residues: CASSSSDRGTGPYNEQFF. Written as DNA, the CDR3 is TGTGCCAGCAGCTCATCCGACCGGGGGACAGGTCCTTACAATGAGCAGTTCTTC.